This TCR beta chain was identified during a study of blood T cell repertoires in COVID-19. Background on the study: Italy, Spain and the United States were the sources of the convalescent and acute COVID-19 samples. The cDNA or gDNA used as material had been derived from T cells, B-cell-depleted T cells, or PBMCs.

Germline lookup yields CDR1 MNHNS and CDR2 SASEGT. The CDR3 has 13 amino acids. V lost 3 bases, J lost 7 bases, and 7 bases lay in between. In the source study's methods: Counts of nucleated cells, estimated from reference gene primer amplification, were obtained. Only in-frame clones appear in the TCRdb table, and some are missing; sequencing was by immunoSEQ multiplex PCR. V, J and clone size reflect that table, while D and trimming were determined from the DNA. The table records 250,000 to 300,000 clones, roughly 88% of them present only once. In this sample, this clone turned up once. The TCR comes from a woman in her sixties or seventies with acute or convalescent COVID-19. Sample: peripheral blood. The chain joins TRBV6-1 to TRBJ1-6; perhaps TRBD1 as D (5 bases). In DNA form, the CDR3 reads TGTGCCAGCAGTGAGGAGGGGAATTCACCCCTCCACTTT. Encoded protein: CASSEEGNSPLHF.